These 12 T cell receptor beta chains share one sample of origin, sequenced in a study of blood T cell repertoires in COVID-19 (dated by TCRdb to about 2020). To prepare the library, the immunoSEQ multiplex PCR assay was applied. TCRdb limited this immuneACCESS table to in-frame rearrangements with V and J called. A share of clones is missing; checked studies link under half to unresolved V genes, and the rest is unexplained. In this sample the table shows about 130,000 clones, 79% of which occur a single time. The biggest ten clones account for around 5% of the sample. Input material: peripheral blood. These receptors originate from a woman aged 70 to 79 with COVID-19, enrolled during active disease.

The sample holds a few counts of this clone. The rearrangement joins TRBV24-1 to TRBJ1-2, with TRBD1 matching over 10 bases. CDR3 length: 16 amino acids. Trimming cost V 3 bases and J 4 bases; bases outside gene matches: 7. CDR1 and CDR2 from the germline V gene are KGHDR and SFDVKD. DNA of the CDR3: TGTGCCACCAGTGATGGGTCGACAGGGGGCCGCTATGGCTACACCTTC. Translated: CATSDGSTGGRYGYTF.

The V call is TRBV6-5, the J call TRBJ1-4, with no clear D. The germline V gene encodes CDR1 MNHEY and CDR2 SVGAGI. CDR3 length equals 15 residues. V was shortened by 2 bases and J by 0 bases, with 7 bases between the two germline ends. CDR3 in DNA: TGTGCCAGCAGTTACGCGCTTGCAACTAATGAAAAACTGTTTTTT. As protein: CASSYALATNEKLFF.

The genes are TRBV7-2 and TRBJ1-2; TRBD1 aligns across 8 bases. Germline V gene sequence: CDR1 SGHTA, CDR2 FQGNSA. V trimming: 4 bases; J trimming: 9 bases; junction bases outside the gene matches: 10. This CDR3 contains 14 residues. The CDR3 region is CASSSTSTGGSYTF. The CDR3 region has the DNA TGTGCCAGCAGCTCCACCTCTACAGGGGGGAGCTACACCTTC.

The chain combines TRBV29-1 with TRBJ2-3, with D maybe TRBD2 (6 bases). CDR1 and CDR2 (germline): SQVTM, ANQGSEA. V was pared by 4 bases and J by 11 bases, with 19 bases between. This CDR3 is built from 13 residues. In DNA form, the CDR3 reads TGCAGCGTTGTGGAGGGGCCGGCCGATGGGCAGTATTTT. Translated: CSVVEGPADGQYF.

This clone was seen only a few times. The CDR3, as DNA: TGTGCCAGCAGCCCTACTGACAGCCGCTATGGCTACACCTTC. Translation gives CASSPTDSRYGYTF. The V gene is TRBV7-9, the J gene TRBJ1-2; weak D call: TRBD1 (5 bases). Per germline, CDR1 SEHNR and CDR2 FQNEAQ (reference sequence). V lost 5 bases, J lost 4 bases, and 14 bases lay in between. This CDR3 has 14 residues.

V gene TRBV23-1 combines with J gene TRBJ2-1; tentatively, D is TRBD1 (6 bases). TRBV23-1 is recorded as an ORF, its role being uncertain. The CDR3 is 15 amino acids. The V gene lost 2 bases and the J gene lost 10 bases, with 18 bases spanning the gap. In nucleotides, the CDR3 is TGCGCCAGCAGTCAAACGGGGTCCGGACAGCGGGAGCAGTTCTTC. Protein product: CASSQTGSGQREQFF.

This clone was seen just once. This chain links TRBV5-1 with TRBJ1-1, with D tentatively TRBD1 (5 bases). Trimming left V 3 bases short and J 5 bases short, with 14 bases between. Germline lookup yields CDR1 SGHRS and CDR2 YFSETQ. This CDR3 region has 14 residues. The CDR3 reads CASSYRNRGTEAFF. The CDR3 bases are TGCGCCAGCAGCTACAGGAATCGCGGAACTGAAGCTTTCTTT. Based on the CDR3 plus reference TRBV5-1 and TRBJ1-1, the full variable domain is KAGVTQTPRYLIKTRGQQVTLSCSPISGHRSVSWYQQTPGQGLQFLFEYFSETQRNKGNFPGRFSGRQFSNSRSEMNVSTLELGDSALYLCASSYRNRGTEAFFGQGTRLTVV.

The CDR3 DNA reads as TGTGCCAGCAGTGACAGGGGTGACTATGGCTACACCTTC. It translates to CASSDRGDYGYTF. The chain is built from TRBV27 and TRBJ1-2; 8 bases align to TRBD1. Germline-derived CDR1 and CDR2 are MNHEY and SMNVEV (reference sequence). Trimming at V came to 5 bases and at J to 3 bases, leaving 2 bases not matched to a gene. The CDR3 covers 13 residues.

The chain uses TRBV9 and TRBJ1-4; perhaps TRBD1 as D (5 bases). V gave up 0 bases and J gave up 3 bases, with 12 bases separating them. Germline V gene data show CDR1 as SGDLS and CDR2 as YYNGEE. The CDR3 is 16 residues long. The CDR3 region has the DNA TGTGCCAGCAGCGTAGGATTGGGAGGGGCTAATGAAAAACTGTTTTTT. This sequence encodes CASSVGLGGANEKLFF.

The gene calls are TRBV5-6 and TRBJ1-6; TRBD1 agrees at 9 bases. Germline V gene data show CDR1 as SGHDT and CDR2 as YYEEEE. V lost 0 bases to trimming and J lost 9 bases; unmatched junction nucleotides: 10. The CDR3 contains 17 residues. CDR3 nucleotides: TGTGCCAGCAGCTTGGGAGGGTCCGGGACAGGGTCTTCACCCCTCCACTTT. Protein sequence: CASSLGGSGTGSSPLHF.

V and J are TRBV29-1 and TRBJ2-3, with TRBD1 matching 8 bases. The CDR3 totals 14 residues. V was clipped by 4 bases and J by 6 bases; unmatched bases: 9. CDR1 and CDR2 from the germline V gene are SQVTM and ANQGSEA. CDR3 region: CSVARGQNSDTQYF. In DNA, the CDR3 is TGCAGCGTTGCCAGGGGGCAAAACTCCGATACGCAGTATTTT.

This clone was counted at least ten times. The chain has TRBV20-1 and TRBJ1-1, with 7 bases matching TRBD1. Per the germline V gene, CDR1 is DFQATT and CDR2 is SNEGSKA (reference sequence). Trimming cost V 3 bases and J 10 bases; bases outside gene matches: 17. There are 15 residues in the CDR3. The CDR3 loop reads CSASISLLQGSGAFF. CDR3 in DNA: TGCAGTGCTAGTATTTCTCTCTTACAGGGGAGTGGAGCTTTCTTT.